This T cell receptor beta chain was recorded in a study of regulatory T cells in long-lasting Graves disease. Study results and caveats: A greater number of public clonotypes (around 2,700) was shared by persistent patients than by new patients (roughly 930).

This sample's time point: persistent/refractory GD, antithyroid drugs over 5 years with positive TRAb. There was RNA extracted from PBMCs, and the TCR library was made from it. In Xi'an, China, an endocrinology department was the source of patients. The ends lost 6 bases at V and 4 bases at J; junction bases unmatched: 10. The CDR3 runs 15 residues. Germline V gene lookup returns CDR1 ENHRY and CDR2 SYGVKD. Both iRepertoire HTBI primers and Arm-PCR of CDR3 regions were used to build the TCR beta libraries. TCRdb used MiXCR to reprocess the multiplex PCR reads, holding one entry per CDR3 protein. The sample shows 600,000 to 850,000 distinct CDR3 sequences, around 30% of them seen only once. This clonotype showed up just a few times. As yet, its antigen is unknown.

The rearrangement uses TRBV10-3 and TRBJ2-7; the match to TRBD2 covers 9 bases. Sequencing used peripheral blood mononuclear cells (PBMCs), obtained when the disease was refractory, from a patient treated with antithyroid drugs. This sequence was found in a female donor with Graves disease. The CDR3, as DNA: TGTGCCATCAGCCCCGGGGTAGCGGGAGAATACGAGCAGTACTTC. It yields the protein CAISPGVAGEYEQYF.